This TCR beta chain was sequenced during a study of cytomegalovirus exposure and HLA in healthy donors. The overall study: Genetic ancestry analysis placed around 76% of the 398 donors that were genotyped in the Caucasian-associated cluster.

Worth noting for this clone: Its antigen is not identified.

Losses at the gene ends were 4 bases for V and 6 bases for J; bases not matched to a gene: 5. The CDR3 has 13 amino acids. Germline CDR1 and CDR2: GTSNPN and SVGIG (reference sequence). Vbeta (60) and Jbeta (13) primers were used in the PCR. TCRdb's copy holds only in-frame clones and misses some; the assay was immunoSEQ multiplex PCR. The data show about 120,000 clones, with 65% to 80% seen just once and less than 3% held by the top ten. Study results and caveats: A later analysis found common viral pathogens apparently linked to several of the most significant clusters. Presence/absence comparisons presumed near-even sequencing depth among donors.

The V call is TRBV30, the J call TRBJ1-5; 8 nucleotides align to TRBD1. The source material was PBMCs. The receptor comes from a female donor in good health and CMV-seronegative. CDR3 coding DNA: TGTGCCTGGACTGGACAGGGTGGTCAGCCCCAGCATTTT. This gives the protein CAWTGQGGQPQHF.